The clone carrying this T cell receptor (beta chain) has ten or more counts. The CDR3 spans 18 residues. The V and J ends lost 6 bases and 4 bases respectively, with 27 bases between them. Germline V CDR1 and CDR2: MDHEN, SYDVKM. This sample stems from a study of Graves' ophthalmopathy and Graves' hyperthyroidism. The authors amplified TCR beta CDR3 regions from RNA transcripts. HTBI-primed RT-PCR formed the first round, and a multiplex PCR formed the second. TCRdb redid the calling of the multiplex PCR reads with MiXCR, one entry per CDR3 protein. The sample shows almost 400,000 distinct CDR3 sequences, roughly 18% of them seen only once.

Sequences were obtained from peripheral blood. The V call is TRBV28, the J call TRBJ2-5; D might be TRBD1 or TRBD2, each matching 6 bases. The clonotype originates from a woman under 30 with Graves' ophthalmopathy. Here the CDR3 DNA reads TGTGCCAGCAGCACCCGTTATGGAAAGGGGGGTGCGGGAGAGACCCAGTACTTC. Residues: CASSTRYGKGGAGETQYF.